A single TCR beta chain is shown here with its context. The antigen is undetermined. This record belongs to a study of blood T cells in healthy people across ages. Study findings and constraints: The authors considered diversity estimates from one million T cells to be underestimates.

This CDR3 is built from 11 residues. A J-beta primer mix and a sample-barcoded 5' primer were used in a second PCR of about 7 to 11 cycles. Template switching added a 12-random-nucleotide identifier to every cDNA molecule. TCRdb re-called the 5' RACE reads with MiXCR, one entry per CDR3 protein. The sample lists 650,000 to 800,000 distinct CDR3 sequences; roughly 44% were seen once. Each sample yielded at least 6 million isolated PBMCs. The clonotype comes from a man between 60 and 75 years old in good health. The chain recombines TRBV21-1 with TRBJ2-7. TRBV21-1 represents a pseudogene. Sequencing was carried out using blood. The CDR3: CASSKGLTEYF. CDR3 DNA: TGTGCCAGCAGCAAGGGTTTAACGGAGTACTTC.